In its sample, the clone carrying this TCR beta chain was seen many times. The target antigen is unknown. What was amplified from RNA transcripts were TCR beta CDR3 regions. A set of HTBI primers served as the primers for a first-round RT-PCR of the TCR CDR3. TCRdb redid the calling of the multiplex PCR reads with MiXCR, one entry per CDR3 protein. The repertoire includes 370,000 or so distinct CDR3 sequences, approximately 13% of them detected once, and more than 20% sits in the top ten. The data stem from a study of T cells in Graves' hyperthyroidism and ophthalmopathy. The wider study: Before any treatment, at initial diagnosis, peripheral blood was collected.

Study observations and caveats: Blood shared most expanded thyroid clonotypes above 0.001.

Trimming stripped 6 bases from V and 5 bases from J, with 10 bases between. The CDR3 spans 13 residues. The germline V gene has CDR1 SGHAT and CDR2 FQNNGV. The TCR was taken from a man under 40 with Graves' hyperthyroidism that later progressed to Graves' ophthalmopathy. The sequenced sample was blood. The gene calls are TRBV11-2 and TRBJ1-4; D possibly corresponds to TRBD1 (6 bases). CDR3 DNA: TGTGCCAGCAGTATGGGACACAATGAAAAACTGTTTTTT. Protein sequence: CASSMGHNEKLFF.